This is a list of T cell receptor beta chains from one sample in a study of cytomegalovirus exposure and HLA in healthy donors. Assay used: immunoSEQ multiplex PCR; TCRdb lists only in-frame clones, some missing. Found here are about 200,000 clones, around 88% of them singletons; the top ten hold about 1.8%. Specimen: PBMCs. The source of these receptors is a middle-aged man in good health and CMV-seropositive. CDR3s include the opening cysteine and the closing phenylalanine or tryptophan. The D gene is left open where the match is weak. For some rows the clone size is stated as once, few or many, or as a class when expanded; others skip it.

v_gene	j_gene	abundance	d_gene	CDR3nt	CDR3aa
TRBV6-5	TRBJ2-7	NA	NA	TGTGCCAGCAGTCCCGGGACAAACTACGAGCAGTACTTC	CASSPGTNYEQYF
TRBV5-8	TRBJ2-1	NA	NA	TGTGCCAGCAGAGGGGACTCACCGTACAATGAGCAGTTCTTC	CASRGDSPYNEQFF
TRBV19	TRBJ2-1	NA	TRBD2	TGTGCCAGTAGTATTCTGGGACTAGCCTCCTACAATGAGCAGTTCTTC	CASSILGLASYNEQFF
TRBV19	TRBJ1-5	NA	NA	TGTGCCAGTCGGACCCAGGGGCTAAATCAGCCCCAGCATTTT	CASRTQGLNQPQHF
TRBV5-4	TRBJ1-2	NA	NA	TGTGCCAGCAGCTATTGGGGGCAGGGCGGGAACTATGGCTACACCTTC	CASSYWGQGGNYGYTF
TRBV23-1	TRBJ2-7	NA	TRBD2	TGCGCCAGCAGTCAATGTAGCGGGGTCTACGAGCAGTACTTC	CASSQCSGVYEQYF
TRBV5-1	TRBJ2-7	NA	TRBD2	TGCGCCAGCAGCCCAAATCCTCTTAGCGGGGGCCCTCGCGAGCAGTACTTC	CASSPNPLSGGPREQYF
TRBV5-1	TRBJ2-7	NA	TRBD2	TGCGCCAGCAGCGAGGGACTAGCGGGAGGACTCTACGAGCAGTACTTC	CASSEGLAGGLYEQYF
TRBV4-2	TRBJ1-6	NA	TRBD1	TGTGCCAGCAGCCAAGCAGAGGGGACAGGGGATAATTCACCCCTCCACTTT	CASSQAEGTGDNSPLHF
TRBV5-1	TRBJ2-5	NA	TRBD1	TGCGCCAGCACCTCGGGACAGGGAGGACGAGAAGAGACCCAGTACTTC	CASTSGQGGREETQYF
TRBV7-8	TRBJ1-2	NA	NA	TGTGCCAGCAGCGCCCTACAGGGCCCGGACGTTGGCTACACCTTC	CASSALQGPDVGYTF
TRBV21-1	TRBJ2-7	NA	NA	TGTGCCAGCAGCAAGGGTGCGCGGTTACCCCCGAATTTAGCCTACGAGCAGTACTTC	CASSKGARLPPNLAYEQYF
TRBV10-3	TRBJ2-3	NA	NA	TGTGCCTCCCAGGCCTCCACAGGGTCAGATACGCAGTATTTT	CASQASTGSDTQYF
TRBV6-5	TRBJ2-3	NA	NA	TGTGCCAGCAGTTACTCGGCCAGTCCTAGCACAGATACGCAGTATTTT	CASSYSASPSTDTQYF
TRBV27	TRBJ2-1	NA	NA	TGTGCCAGCAGTCCTTTCGGACTGCCTCACAATGAGCAGTTCTTC	CASSPFGLPHNEQFF
TRBV27	TRBJ1-2	NA	NA	TGTGCCAGCATGGGGGGGAATAACTATGGCTACACCTTC	CASMGGNNYGYTF
TRBV4-3	TRBJ1-1	NA	NA	TGCGCCAGCAGCCAAGCGCCCGGGGGGAACACTGAAGCTTTCTTT	CASSQAPGGNTEAFF
TRBV11-1	TRBJ2-1	NA	NA	TGTGCCAGCAGTCAAGACAGAAAGTCCTACAATGAGCAGTTCTTC	CASSQDRKSYNEQFF
TRBV28	TRBJ2-1	NA	TRBD2	TGTGCCAGCAGTTTAAGGCTAGCGGGAGGGCCCTCGCGGAATGAGCAGTTCTTC	CASSLRLAGGPSRNEQFF
TRBV5-1	TRBJ1-1	once	TRBD1	TGCGCCAGCCGAGGAACAGGGGCAGGGACTGAAGCTTTCTTT	CASRGTGAGTEAFF
TRBV18	TRBJ2-5	NA	TRBD1	TGTGCCAGCTCACCGACGGGACAGGGGGCGTGGGAGACCCAGTACTTC	CASSPTGQGAWETQYF
TRBV23-1	TRBJ2-7	NA	TRBD2	TGCGCCAGCAGTCAATGGGTCCCGCCTAGCGGTGGGGGTTCCTACGAGCAGTACTTC	CASSQWVPPSGGGSYEQYF
TRBV9	TRBJ1-1	NA	NA	TGTGCCAGCAGCGACGGGGGGGGCCGTATTTGGACTGAAGCTTTCTTT	CASSDGGGRIWTEAFF
TRBV6-5	TRBJ2-7	NA	TRBD1	TGTGCCAGCAGTTACTTAGGGACAGGGGTTTCCTACGAGCAGTACTTC	CASSYLGTGVSYEQYF
TRBV15	TRBJ2-3	NA	TRBD1	TGTGCCACCAGCAGGTATGGACAGGTGGCAGATACGCAGTATTTT	CATSRYGQVADTQYF
TRBV19	TRBJ2-5	NA	NA	TGTGCCAGTAGTTTCGGACACGAAGAGACCCAGTACTTC	CASSFGHEETQYF
TRBV6-4	TRBJ2-1	NA	TRBD1	TGTGCCAGCAGTAGCGGGACAGGGGGCAATGAGCAGTTCTTC	CASSSGTGGNEQFF
TRBV4-3	TRBJ1-2	NA	NA	TGCGCCAGCAGCCAAGATAGGGGTTACGGTGGCTACACCTTC	CASSQDRGYGGYTF
TRBV6-5	TRBJ1-3	NA	NA	TGTGCCAGCACATCCCCCGGGGAGGGTGGAAACACCATATATTTT	CASTSPGEGGNTIYF
TRBV7-9	TRBJ2-7	NA	NA	TGTGCCAGCAGCTTAGGTAGACAGCCCCTCGAGGAGCAGTACTTC	CASSLGRQPLEEQYF
TRBV2	TRBJ2-5	NA	NA	TGTGCCAGCAGTGAAGTCGAAGAGACCCAGTACTTC	CASSEVEETQYF
TRBV6-5	TRBJ2-5	NA	TRBD1	TGTGCCAGCAGTTCACAGGGGGGAGAGACCCAGTACTTC	CASSSQGGETQYF
TRBV6-5	TRBJ2-1	NA	NA	TGTGCCAGCAGTCCCACAATAGCGGTGATTAATGAGCAGTTCTTC	CASSPTIAVINEQFF
TRBV28	TRBJ1-6	NA	TRBD1	TGTGCCAGCAGGCGGACAGGATACCCGTCGGTCGATAATTCACCCCTCCACTTT	CASRRTGYPSVDNSPLHF
TRBV6-6	TRBJ2-5	NA	TRBD1	TGTGCCAGCACCAACAGGGGGAACCAAGAGACCCAGTACTTC	CASTNRGNQETQYF
TRBV13	TRBJ2-2	NA	TRBD2	TGTGCCAGCAGCTCCTGGACTAGCGGGAGAGGGTCCGGGGAGCTGTTTTTT	CASSSWTSGRGSGELFF
TRBV19	TRBJ2-7	once	NA	TGTGCCAGTACAAGCCCCCGTACGGGAGACTCCTACGAGCAGTACTTC	CASTSPRTGDSYEQYF
TRBV27	TRBJ2-7	NA	TRBD1	TGTGCCAGCAGTCGGGGCAGGGGGTACGAGCAGTACTTC	CASSRGRGYEQYF
TRBV29-1	TRBJ2-2	NA	NA	TGCAGCGTCGGAGGGGGGGCCGGTCCAGGGGAGCTGTTTTTT	CSVGGGAGPGELFF
TRBV4-2	TRBJ1-1	NA	NA	TGTGCCAGCAGCCACCCCGGGCAGCGGGACACTGAAGCTTTCTTT	CASSHPGQRDTEAFF
TRBV4-2	TRBJ2-3	NA	NA	TGTGCCAGCAGCCAAGTACTAGCTCCAGATACGCAGTATTTT	CASSQVLAPDTQYF
TRBV5-1	TRBJ2-3	once	TRBD2	TGCGCCAGCAGCACGGTTCTAGCGGGATCAACAGATACGCAGTATTTT	CASSTVLAGSTDTQYF
TRBV5-5	TRBJ1-2	NA	NA	TGTGCCAGCAGCCCCTCACGGGGTGGCTACACCTTC	CASSPSRGGYTF
TRBV29-1	TRBJ1-2	few	TRBD1	TGCAGCGTTCGGACAGGGGGAGAGTATGGCTACACCTTC	CSVRTGGEYGYTF
TRBV6-1	TRBJ1-1	NA	NA	TGTGCCAGCAGTCCGCAGGTTTTTGGCACTGAAGCTTTCTTT	CASSPQVFGTEAFF
TRBV18	TRBJ2-5	NA	NA	TGTGCCAGCTCACCAGCCCTCCGGGGCCAAGAGACCCAGTACTTC	CASSPALRGQETQYF
TRBV30	TRBJ2-1	NA	NA	TGTGCCTGGACAGGGAACTACAATGAGCAGTTCTTC	CAWTGNYNEQFF
TRBV7-9	TRBJ2-7	NA	NA	TGTGCCAGCAGCTTAGGAGGGCCTGTAGACGAGCAGTACTTC	CASSLGGPVDEQYF
TRBV28	TRBJ2-5	NA	NA	TGTGCCAGCAGTTTAGGAGCCCGAGAGACCCAGTACTTC	CASSLGARETQYF
TRBV28	TRBJ1-5	NA	NA	TGTGCCAGCAGCTCACAGCTTCAGCCCCAGCATTTT	CASSSQLQPQHF
TRBV2	TRBJ2-1	NA	TRBD2	TGTGCCAGCAGCGTCCTAGCGGGAGCGAGGAATGAGCAGTTCTTC	CASSVLAGARNEQFF
TRBV25-1	TRBJ1-4	NA	NA	TGTGCCAGCAGTAGGGATCGAGGGGGAGTAACTAATGAAAAACTGTTTTTT	CASSRDRGGVTNEKLFF
TRBV6-5	TRBJ1-2	NA	TRBD1	TGTGCCAGCAGTTTACAGGGGTATGGCTACACCTTC	CASSLQGYGYTF
TRBV5-4	TRBJ2-7	NA	TRBD2	TGTGCCAGCAGCCCCAATGCGGGAGGACTCTACGAGCAGCACTTC	CASSPNAGGLYEQHF